This T cell receptor (beta chain) was identified in a study of blood T cell repertoires in COVID-19 (TCRdb year 2020). Regarding the complete study: The collaborator samples originated in the United States, Italy and Spain and spanned the acute and convalescent phases of COVID-19. HLA class I and class II types, where available, came from metadata supplied by the sample provider rather than from assay-based typing. The repertoires were made available in a free public database intended to serve as a resource for research on the immune response to SARS-CoV-2. Nearly every sample came with metadata listing a de-identified subject ID, COVID-19 status, age in years and sex. The samples were drawn from the first 160 participants of the ongoing ImmuneRACE study and from more than 1,000 subjects provided by 6 global collaborators. The prospective study material was composed of cDNA or gDNA derived from T cells, B-cell-depleted T cells, or PBMCs. Deeply sampled blood TCRbeta repertoires from subjects exposed to, actively infected with, or recovered from COVID-19 were included in the dataset.

Via the germline V gene, CDR1 is LGHNA and CDR2 YSLEER. The CDR3 goes from the cysteine to the phenylalanine over 14 residues. The entry retains the CDR3 DNA only, 42 bases that are in frame from base 1. The junction shows trimming of 5 bases on V and 5 bases on J, and the gene matches do not reach 4 bases of it. General study outcomes and caveats: The quantity of clinical and demographic metadata differed by source and by participant and was supplied without curation.

Each collaborating institution followed its own protocols to collect whole blood in K2EDTA tubes. For TCRbeta analysis, collaborator samples were shipped as frozen whole blood, as isolated PBMCs, or as DNA extracted from either sample type. Only one count was recorded for this clone. Its binding antigen is unknown. No base quality information exists; no much larger clone differs at one position. The immunoSEQ Assay, a bias-controlled multiplex PCR, was used to amplify TCRbeta CDR3 regions from genomic DNA. Per the source publication's procedure: Within the assay, amplification of reference gene primers was used to estimate how many nucleated cells each sample contained. To quantify the absolute abundance of each unique TCRbeta CDR3 rearrangement, sequence reads were collapsed and filtered. Productive Simpson clonality was computed per sample as the square root of Simpson's diversity index over productive rearrangements. TCRdb stores this immuneACCESS table with in-frame sequences only. Part of the clones is absent; in the studies checked, under half of the shortfall reflects unresolved V genes, and no reason is known for the rest. V, J and clone size reflect that table, while D and trimming were determined from the DNA. Recorded for this sample are 250,000 to 300,000 clones; approximately 85% of them occurred a single time. Around 5.5% of the sample belongs to the ten largest clones.

The chain uses TRBV4-3 and TRBJ2-3, and 10 junction bases match TRBD2. Source material: peripheral blood. This receptor was obtained from a man over 45 with active or convalescent COVID-19. The CDR3 amino acid sequence is: CASSEAGGRDTQYF. The DNA reads as follows: TGCGCCAGCAGCGAAGCGGGAGGGAGAGATACGCAGTATTTT.